These 12 T cell receptor beta chains were sequenced from one sample in a study of T cell repertoires in cytomegalovirus infection. The antigens for these receptors are not known. TCRdb reprocessed the reads via MiXCR and lists one record per CDR3 protein. The sample includes approximately 990,000 distinct CDR3 sequences, more than 25% of them seen just once. The sequencing used cultured CD8+ T cells from PBMCs, collected from culture after CMV antigen stimulation. These receptors were collected from a human donor in good health (CMV status not recorded). Some clones in this sample may be carry-over from other donors' samples.

The chain uses TRBV6-2 or TRBV6-3 and TRBJ2-5; D is uncertain. This CDR3 has 15 amino acids. Looked up from germline, CDR1 is MNHEY and CDR2 is SVGEGT. Trimming took off 8 bases at V and 4 bases at J, with 20 bases between the two ends. CDR3 loop: CASESSDTKAETQYF. In DNA, the CDR3 is TGTGCCAGCGAGTCTTCCGACACAAAAGCAGAGACCCAGTACTTC.

The chain has TRBV6-1 and TRBJ1-2, with TRBD1 matching 7 bases. CDR1 and CDR2 from the germline V gene are MNHNS and SASEGT. The CDR3 runs 14 residues. J lost 5 bases, V lost 1 base, and 4 bases had no gene match. The CDR3: CASSEVGTDYGYTF. The CDR3, as DNA: TGTGCCAGCAGTGAAGTTGGGACAGATTATGGCTACACCTTC.

The gene calls are TRBV6-1 and TRBJ2-3; 9 bases are shared with TRBD2. The V segment lost 2 bases and the J segment 2 bases; nucleotides outside the gene matches: 8. Germline CDR1 and CDR2: MNHNS and SASEGT. This CDR3 is 17 amino acids long. CDR3 sequence reads: CASSEHAGGPSTDTQYF. In DNA, the CDR3 is TGTGCCAGCAGTGAACACGCGGGGGGGCCTTCCACAGATACGCAGTATTTT.

V usage is TRBV28 and J usage is TRBJ1-5; the match to TRBD1 covers 7 bases. There are 18 residues in the CDR3. Germline V gene sequence: CDR1 MDHEN, CDR2 SYDVKM. V gave up 3 bases and J gave up 0 bases; unmatched junction bases: 11. CDR3 loop: CASSFIRTGHYSNQPQHF. DNA for the CDR3: TGTGCCAGCAGTTTTATAAGGACAGGACATTATAGCAATCAGCCCCAGCATTTT.

The rearrangement uses TRBV7-9 and TRBJ2-1, with 8 bases lining up with TRBD1. Germline CDR1 is SEHNR and CDR2 is FQNEAQ (reference sequence). Unmatched junction bases numbered 9, after V lost 5 bases and J lost 0 bases. This CDR3 has 17 residues. Written as DNA, the CDR3 is TGTGCCAGCAGCCCTTCGGACAGGGTGAGCTCCTACAATGAGCAGTTCTTC. Protein: CASSPSDRVSSYNEQFF.

The chain uses TRBV5-4 and TRBJ2-2, with D possibly called TRBD1 or TRBD2 (5 bases each). Trimming pared 2 bases from V and 5 bases from J, leaving 16 bases between. Per germline, CDR1 SGHNT and CDR2 YYREEE (reference sequence). This CDR3 is 16 amino acids long. DNA of the CDR3: TGTGCCAGCAGCTTCAGGGACCAGCCGGGAACCGGGGAGCTGTTTTTT. Its protein product is CASSFRDQPGTGELFF.

The chain uses TRBV6-1 and TRBJ1-6; D is uncertain. Germline V CDR1 and CDR2: MNHNS, SASEGT. This CDR3 is 14 amino acids long. Trimming left V 5 bases short and J 10 bases short, with 15 bases between. The CDR3 is CASSNSGVVSPLHF. The CDR3 DNA is TGTGCCAGCAGTAACTCCGGGGTTGTCTCACCCCTCCACTTT.

The V call is TRBV6-2 or TRBV6-3, the J call TRBJ1-5; D is undetermined. Trimming cost V 7 bases and J 1 base, with 14 bases left between them. The CDR3 is 15 amino acids. Looked up from germline, CDR1 is MNHEY and CDR2 is SVGEGT. As DNA, the CDR3 is TGTGCCAGCACCCCGGGCATGGGAAGCAATCAGCCCCAGCATTTT. Translated: CASTPGMGSNQPQHF.

A few counts support this clonotype. The gene calls are TRBV4-1 and TRBJ1-1; the match to TRBD1 covers 7 bases. After removal of 4 bases from V and 2 bases from J, the junction contained 7 bases not matched to a gene. Germline CDR1 reads MGHRA; CDR2 reads YSYEKL. There are 15 residues in the CDR3. The CDR3 sequence is CASSPYNRGNTEAFF. In DNA, the CDR3 is TGCGCCAGCAGCCCCTACAACAGGGGAAACACTGAAGCTTTCTTT.

The CDR3 loop reads CASSEYFTGLAGVSSYNEQFF. The CDR3 DNA follows: TGTGCCAGCAGTGAATATTTTACCGGTCTAGCGGGGGTGTCCTCCTACAATGAGCAGTTCTTC. This rearrangement joins TRBV25-1 to TRBJ2-1, with TRBD2 identical over 10 bases. CDR1 is MGHDK, CDR2 SYGVNS, per germline. V trimming: 0 bases; J trimming: 0 bases; junction bases outside the gene matches: 14. The CDR3 spans 21 residues.

This clonotype appeared a few times. The V and J genes are TRBV19 and TRBJ2-7, with 9 bases lining up with TRBD1. Looked up from germline, CDR1 is LNHDA and CDR2 is SQIVND (reference sequence). The CDR3 has 15 residues. Germline trimming cut 3 bases from V and 4 bases from J; bases unmatched to any gene: 7. The CDR3 bases are TGTGCCAGTAGTATCACCGGGACAGGGATGTACGAGCAGTACTTC. Its translation: CASSITGTGMYEQYF.

This clonotype was observed many times. V usage is TRBV7-9 and J usage is TRBJ1-1; D may be TRBD1 (5 bases). The CDR3 covers 13 residues. The V and J ends lost 5 bases and 2 bases respectively, with 9 bases between them. Germline V gene sequence: CDR1 SEHNR, CDR2 FQNEAQ (reference sequence). The chain's CDR3 is CASSGRENTEAFF. CDR3 nucleotides: TGTGCCAGCAGCGGCAGGGAAAACACTGAAGCTTTCTTT.